These 26 T cell receptor beta chains came from one sample sequenced in a study of identical twins. TCRdb redid the calling of the 5' RACE reads with MiXCR, one entry per CDR3 protein. Among around 1.7 million distinct CDR3 sequences, roughly 35% were seen once, and the ten largest hold approximately 0.25%. The source material was cord blood. The receptors come from a newborn girl in good health.

This clonotype came up once. CDR3 sequence reads: CSAPYSNQPQHF. The CDR3 DNA reads as TGCAGTGCCCCTTATAGCAATCAGCCCCAGCATTTT. The chain employs TRBV20-1 and TRBJ1-5; no clear D gene. Trimming cost V 6 bases and J 0 bases, with 6 bases left between them. Germline-derived CDR1 and CDR2 are DFQATT and SNEGSKA (reference sequence). The length of the CDR3 is 12 residues.

This clonotype came up a few times. The chain combines TRBV5-1 with TRBJ1-1; D remains ambiguous. CDR1 is SGHRS and CDR2 is YFSETQ in the germline V gene. V lost 4 bases and J 5 bases, leaving 12 bases between the germline ends. CDR3 length: 13 residues. In DNA, the CDR3 is TGCGCCAGCAGCCTTAGGACGAGGACTGAAGCTTTCTTT. Residues: CASSLRTRTEAFF.

This clonotype appeared many times. An end of the junction does not agree with germline; a read error may underlie this. The chain uses TRBV4-1 and TRBJ2-3; TRBD2 is a possible D gene (6 bases). In germline, CDR1 is MGHRA, CDR2 YSYEKL. This CDR3 has 14 amino acids. CDR3 protein: CASSQSGGTDTQYF. The CDR3 DNA follows: TGTGCCAGCAGCCAAAGCGGAGGGACAGATACGCAGTATTTT.

This clonotype has more than one count but fewer than ten. The genes are TRBV6-1 and TRBJ2-5; 14 nucleotides agree with TRBD2. The CDR3 is 15 residues long. The J segment lost 6 bases and the V segment lost 3 bases, leaving 3 bases of the junction unmatched. Germline CDR1 is MNHNS and CDR2 is SASEGT. The CDR3 DNA is TGTGCCAGCAGTGAGGGGACTAGCGGGAGAAAGACCCAGTACTTC. Its translation is CASSEGTSGRKTQYF.

This clonotype was detected many times. This sequence joins TRBV25-1 and TRBJ2-5, with 7 bases matching TRBD2. Germline CDR1 reads MGHDK; CDR2 reads SYGVNS. Losses at the gene ends were 4 bases for V and 2 bases for J; bases not matched to a gene: 10. The CDR3 totals 16 residues. The CDR3 nucleotides read TGTGCCAGCAGTGTGGGACGCCGGGACTATCAAGAGACCCAGTACTTC. Encoded protein: CASSVGRRDYQETQYF. The variable domain in full, with the rest retrieved from reference TRBV25-1 and TRBJ2-5, is EADIYQTPRYLVIGTGKKITLECSQTMGHDKMYWYQQDPGMELHLIHYSYGVNSTEKGDLSSESTVSRIRTEHFPLTLESARPSHTSQYLCASSVGRRDYQETQYFGPGTRLLVL.

The DNA for the CDR3 is TGTGCCAGCAGTTCGACAGGGGGTTGGAGCGAGCAGTACTTC. Residues: CASSSTGGWSEQYF. V and J are TRBV28 and TRBJ2-4, with TRBD1 identical over 9 bases. With the DNA end fitting TRBJ2-7 better, the J assignment may be wrong. The CDR3 loop spans 14 amino acids. Germline V gene data show CDR1 as MDHEN and CDR2 as SYDVKM.

This clonotype turned up a few times. The chain carries TRBV6-5 and TRBJ2-1; TRBD2 might be the D (6 bases). Germline values: CDR1 MNHEY, CDR2 SVGAGI. V was trimmed by 6 bases and J by 2 bases, leaving 8 bases between them. This CDR3 spans 13 amino acids. The CDR3 nucleotides read TGTGCCAGCAGCGGACTAACCTACAATGAGCAGTTCTTC. Translating gives CASSGLTYNEQFF.

Only a few counts were recorded for this clonotype. The rearrangement uses TRBV5-1 and TRBJ2-1, with TRBD1 matching 8 bases. The CDR3 totals 14 residues. The junction had 5 bases not matched to a gene; V was cut back by 5 bases and J by 4 bases. Germline V lookup: CDR1 SGHRS, CDR2 YFSETQ. The CDR3 DNA follows: TGCGCCAGCAGACAAAGACAGGGGTACAATGAGCAGTTCTTC. Amino acids: CASRQRQGYNEQFF.

This clonotype was recorded many times. The rearrangement links TRBV6-1 to TRBJ2-7; 10 bases map to TRBD2. CDR1 and CDR2 (germline): MNHNS, SASEGT. This CDR3 comprises 17 residues. V shed 4 bases and J 1 base; nucleotides not matched to a gene: 10. The CDR3 here is CASSGALTSGTSYEQYF. The CDR3 bases are TGTGCCAGCAGTGGGGCCCTAACTAGCGGGACGTCCTACGAGCAGTACTTC.

This chain joins TRBV9 and TRBJ2-1; 12 nucleotides agree with TRBD2. Germline V lookup: CDR1 SGDLS, CDR2 YYNGEE. The CDR3 has 15 residues. Germline trimming cut 6 bases from V and 3 bases from J; bases unmatched to any gene: 4. CDR3 coding DNA: TGTGCCAGCACCTGGGGACTAGCGGGCTACAATGAGCAGTTCTTC. This codes for CASTWGLAGYNEQFF.

J is TRBJ2-3 and V is TRBV24-1, with D maybe TRBD1 (5 bases). Trimming cost V 5 bases and J 2 bases, with 13 bases left between them. The CDR3 runs to 15 residues. Germline V CDR1 and CDR2: KGHDR, SFDVKD. The CDR3 reads CATSAPAGFTDTQYF. CDR3 in DNA: TGTGCCACCAGTGCCCCGGCAGGGTTCACAGATACGCAGTATTTT.

V usage is TRBV7-2 and J usage is TRBJ2-7, with TRBD2 matching 9 bases. CDR1 is SGHTA, CDR2 FQGNSA, per germline. The CDR3 loop spans 17 amino acids. Germline trimming cut 1 base from V and 2 bases from J; bases unmatched to any gene: 9. The CDR3 spells CASSLVSGGGGAYEQYF. The CDR3 DNA reads as TGTGCCAGCAGCTTAGTATCCGGGGGCGGGGGGGCCTACGAGCAGTACTTC.

As for this clonotype: It may be a read error: a sequence one base away is much more abundant. This chain connects TRBV10-3 to TRBJ2-3; the match to TRBD2 covers 9 bases. Per the germline V gene, CDR1 is ENHRY and CDR2 is SYGVKD. The CDR3 length is 15 residues. CDR3 bases: TGTACCATCAGTCGATCTAGCGGGGAAACAGATACGCAGTATTTT. Translated: CTISRSSGETDTQYF.

Ten or more counts support this clonotype. The genes are TRBV28 and TRBJ2-3; 7 positions match TRBD2. Trimming at V came to 7 bases and at J to 10 bases, leaving 17 bases not matched to a gene. Germline V gene lookup returns CDR1 MDHEN and CDR2 SYDVKM. The CDR3 is 15 amino acids. DNA for the CDR3: TGTGCCAGCACCCTGCATGTCGGGGGGAGAGCGTCGCAGTATTTT. This codes for CASTLHVGGRASQYF.

The CDR3 DNA sequence: TGCAGTGCTATCAGGATTCCTGATCAGCCCCAGCATTTT. Its protein is CSAIRIPDQPQHF. V is TRBV20-1 and J is TRBJ1-5; D unresolved. The V end lost 4 bases, the J end lost 5 bases, and 12 bases lay between the germline ends. CDR3 length: 13 amino acids. The V gene's germline CDR1 is DFQATT and CDR2 SNEGSKA (reference sequence).

This chain links TRBV27 with TRBJ1-5, with D unresolved. Trimming pared 1 base from V and 1 base from J, leaving 11 bases between. The CDR3 is 16 residues long. From germline, CDR1 is MNHEY and CDR2 SMNVEV (reference sequence). The chain's CDR3 is CASSLFWAGSNQPQHF. The CDR3 DNA follows: TGTGCCAGCAGTTTATTCTGGGCGGGGAGCAATCAGCCCCAGCATTTT.

With respect to this clonotype: A much larger clonotype is one base distant, so this may be a read error. This sequence joins TRBV4-2 and TRBJ2-7; D might be TRBD2 (5 bases). CDR3 length: 15 residues. From germline, CDR1 is LGHNA and CDR2 YNFKEQ. CDR3 coding DNA: TGTGTCAGCAGCCAAGGATCGGGGTTATCCTACGAGCAGTACTTC. Translating gives CVSSQGSGLSYEQYF.

The chain has TRBV15 and TRBJ1-1; no firm D call. The CDR3 length is 13 residues. Trimming cost V 6 bases and J 4 bases, with 12 bases left between them. CDR1 LNHNV and CDR2 YYDKDF come from the germline V gene (reference sequence). The CDR3 loop reads CATSEVRGTEAFF. The CDR3 DNA is TGTGCCACCAGTGAGGTCCGGGGCACTGAAGCTTTCTTT.

Concerning this clonotype itself: A much larger clonotype is one base distant, so this may be a read error. This sequence joins TRBV29-1 and TRBJ2-7; D may be TRBD2 (6 bases). The CDR3 sequence is 17 residues long. The V gene lost 1 base and the J gene lost 7 bases, with 26 bases spanning the gap. Germline CDR1 SQVTM, CDR2 ANQGSEA. In DNA, the CDR3 is TGCAGCGTTGAAGTCGCGGTGGGGACTGCAATCGACAATGAGCAGTACTTC. It codes for CSVEVAVGTAIDNEQYF.

This chain connects TRBV28 to TRBJ2-7; TRBD1 agrees at 7 bases. V trimming: 2 bases; J trimming: 5 bases; junction bases outside the gene matches: 6. The CDR3 sequence is 14 residues long. Germline V gene sequence: CDR1 MDHEN, CDR2 SYDVKM. This CDR3 is CASSLPRDRDEQYF. The CDR3 coding sequence is TGTGCCAGCAGTTTACCAAGAGACAGGGACGAGCAGTACTTC.

This clonotype was counted ten times or more. V is TRBV29-1 and J is TRBJ2-5; either TRBD1 or TRBD2 may fit D (5 bases each). Germline V CDR1 and CDR2: SQVTM, ANQGSEA. Between the trimmed V and J ends, which lost 7 bases and 2 bases, there was a span of 14 bases. The CDR3 runs 13 residues. CDR3 coding DNA: TGCAGCGCGAACCGGGACGCACAAGAGACCCAGTACTTC. It codes for CSANRDAQETQYF.

The chain joins TRBV4-2 to TRBJ1-5; D is uncertain. The CDR3 has 14 amino acids. V lost 1 base to trimming and J lost 3 bases, with 7 bases between them. Looked up from germline, CDR1 is LGHNA and CDR2 is YNFKEQ. The CDR3 reads CASSQGSDNQPQHF. CDR3 DNA sequence: TGTGCCAGCAGCCAAGGAAGCGACAATCAGCCCCAGCATTTT.

In the case of this clonotype: A much larger clone is a single base away; this may be a read error. The chain combines TRBV6-5 with TRBJ1-2; 7 nucleotides align to TRBD1. This CDR3 comprises 15 residues. The germline CDR1 and CDR2 sequences are MNHEY and SVGAGI. CDR3 coding DNA: TGTGCCAGCAGGGGAGGGGGCACAGCTAACTATGGCTGCACCTTC. Translating gives CASRGGGTANYGCTF.

The sample holds many counts of this clonotype. The chain is built from TRBV11-2 and TRBJ2-7, with D possibly being TRBD2 (5 bases). Trimming took 4 bases from V and 3 from J, leaving 13 bases between them. This CDR3 is built from 14 residues. The germline V gene encodes CDR1 SGHAT and CDR2 FQNNGV. As DNA, the CDR3 is TGTGCCAGCAGCTCCACTAGAGGCTACTACGAGCAGTACTTC. This codes for CASSSTRGYYEQYF.

This clonotype was seen only a few times. The V call is TRBV4-1, the J call TRBJ2-3; TRBD2 aligns across 9 bases. The V gene end was trimmed by 2 bases and the J gene end by 5 bases; junction bases not matched to a gene: 8. CDR1 and CDR2 (germline): MGHRA, YSYEKL. The CDR3 spans 16 residues. The CDR3 DNA is TGCGCCAGCAGCCAACAAACTAGCGGGCGTGGAGATACGCAGTATTTT. This encodes CASSQQTSGRGDTQYF.

This clonotype was seen a few times. The chain uses TRBV20-1 and TRBJ2-7; D remains ambiguous. The V gene's germline CDR1 is DFQATT and CDR2 SNEGSKA (reference sequence). The ends were cut back, 5 bases at V and 0 bases at J, with 14 bases in the middle. The CDR3 spans 14 residues. The CDR3 is CSARPAPYSYEQYF. CDR3 nucleotides: TGCAGTGCTCGCCCGGCACCATACTCCTACGAGCAGTACTTC.